Shown below are 5 T cell receptor beta chains from a single sample sequenced in a study of shared clonotypes between healthy human individuals (dated by TCRdb to about 2020). The library was made by the immunoSEQ multiplex PCR assay. TCRdb carries this immuneACCESS record with in-frame sequences only. Its versions omit some clonotypes, under half of them owing to an unresolved V gene in the studies checked, with the rest unexplained. Within this sample are 2,500,000 or so clones, with about nine tenths of them counted one time only. More than 0.35% of the sample is held by the ten biggest clonotypes. Source material: naive CD4+ T cells from PBMCs. The meaning of the sample's cell subset or site label: CD45RA+ positively selected. All receptors derive from a man aged 18 to 30 in good health. Some clones in this sample may be carry-over from other donors' samples.

This chain connects TRBV6-5 to TRBJ2-5; possible D gene TRBD1, 7 bases. This CDR3 region has 14 residues. The ends were cut back, 7 bases at V and 4 bases at J, with 16 bases in the middle. Germline CDR1 reads MNHEY; CDR2 reads SVGAGI. CDR3 DNA sequence: TGTGCCAGCAATTCACGGAGGGGGCGAGAGACCCAGTACTTC. Amino acids: CASNSRRGRETQYF.

The CDR3 DNA sequence: TGTGCCAGCGGGGGGATTTACGGCAATCAGCCCCAGCATTTT. This codes for CASGGIYGNQPQHF. This sequence joins TRBV2 and TRBJ1-5; a possible D gene is TRBD1 (5 bases). CDR1 and CDR2 (germline): SNHLY, FYNNEI. The ends were cut back, 8 bases at V and 2 bases at J, with 13 bases in the middle. The CDR3 has 14 residues.

The chain uses TRBV28 and TRBJ1-1, with D unclear. Per germline, CDR1 MDHEN and CDR2 SYDVKM. V shed 3 bases and J shed 0 bases, with 11 bases lying between them. The CDR3 runs to 15 residues. The CDR3 nucleotides read TGTGCCAGCAGTTTCCTTGGGTTTGTGAACACTGAAGCTTTCTTT. Translated, it gives CASSFLGFVNTEAFF.

The sample holds one count of this clone. The genes are TRBV5-6 and TRBJ1-2; D is possibly TRBD1 (5 bases). The CDR3 runs to 14 residues. V was cut by 2 bases and J by 5 bases, with 13 bases left in between. Germline values: CDR1 SGHDT, CDR2 YYEEEE. The CDR3: CASSFGTSAYGYTF. The CDR3 DNA reads TGTGCCAGCAGCTTTGGGACCTCCGCTTATGGCTACACCTTC.

The V and J genes are TRBV9 and TRBJ2-1, with D maybe TRBD2 (7 bases). The CDR3 covers 16 residues. The germline CDR1 and CDR2 sequences are SGDLS and YYNGEE. V was pared by 3 bases and J by 3 bases, with 16 bases between. CDR3 coding DNA: TGTGCCAGCAGCGGTGGGAGGGGGAGTTTCTACAATGAGCAGTTCTTC. Translated, it gives CASSGGRGSFYNEQFF.